This T cell receptor beta chain is drawn from a study of T-cell reconstitution after alpha-beta-depleted transplantation in children. Preparation of the TCRbeta library was carried out with unique molecular identifiers. Via MiXCR, TCRdb re-called the PCR reads, giving one row per CDR3 protein. The sample carries around 500,000 distinct CDR3 sequences, under 15% recorded once. With 8 bases clipped from V and 2 bases from J, the junction kept 9 bases outside the gene matches. The CDR3 contains 15 residues. Germline assignment: CDR1 MNHNS and CDR2 SASEGT. This receptor was obtained from a human donor who donated a stem cell graft to a child with combined immunodeficiency. V usage is TRBV6-1 and J usage is TRBJ2-1, with 7 positions matching TRBD1. Sequenced here: PBMCs from the stem cell graft donor, sampled from the stem cell graft. CDR3 DNA: TGTGCCAGCGCCTTAAGGGGGCTAGCCTACAATGAGCAGTTCTTC. This encodes CASALRGLAYNEQFF.